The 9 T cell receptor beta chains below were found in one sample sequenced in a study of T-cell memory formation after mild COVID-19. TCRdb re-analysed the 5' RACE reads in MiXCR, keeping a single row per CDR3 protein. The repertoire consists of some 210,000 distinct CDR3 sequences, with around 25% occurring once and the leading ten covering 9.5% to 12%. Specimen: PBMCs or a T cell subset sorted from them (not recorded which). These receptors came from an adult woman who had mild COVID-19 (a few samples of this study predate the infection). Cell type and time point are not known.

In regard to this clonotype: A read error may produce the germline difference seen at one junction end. In DNA form, the CDR3 reads TGTGCCAGCAGCTTAGATCGGGGACTATACAGTGAGCAGTTCTTC. This sequence encodes CASSLDRGLYSEQFF. This chain connects TRBV7-8 to TRBJ2-1; 7 bases line up with TRBD2. This CDR3 has 15 residues. The germline V gene has CDR1 SGHVS and CDR2 FQNEAQ.

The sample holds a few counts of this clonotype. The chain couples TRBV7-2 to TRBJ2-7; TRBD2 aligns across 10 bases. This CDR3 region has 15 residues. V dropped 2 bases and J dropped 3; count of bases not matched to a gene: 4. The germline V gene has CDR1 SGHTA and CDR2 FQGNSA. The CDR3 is CASSLSLAGDYEQYF. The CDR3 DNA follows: TGTGCCAGCAGCTTAAGCCTAGCGGGGGACTACGAGCAGTACTTC.

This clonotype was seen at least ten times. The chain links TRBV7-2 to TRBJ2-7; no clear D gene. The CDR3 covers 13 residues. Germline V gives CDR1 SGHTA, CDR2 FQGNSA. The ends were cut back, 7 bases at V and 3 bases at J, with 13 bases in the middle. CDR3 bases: TGTGCCAGCACCCCCCCCGGGCGCTACGAGCAGTACTTC. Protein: CASTPPGRYEQYF.

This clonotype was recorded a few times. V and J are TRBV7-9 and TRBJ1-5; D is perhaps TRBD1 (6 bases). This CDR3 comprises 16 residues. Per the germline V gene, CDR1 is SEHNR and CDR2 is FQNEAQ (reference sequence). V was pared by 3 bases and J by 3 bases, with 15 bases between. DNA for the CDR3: TGTGCCAGCAGCTTGGGCGCAGGGGCTTTCAATCAGCCCCAGCATTTT. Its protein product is CASSLGAGAFNQPQHF.

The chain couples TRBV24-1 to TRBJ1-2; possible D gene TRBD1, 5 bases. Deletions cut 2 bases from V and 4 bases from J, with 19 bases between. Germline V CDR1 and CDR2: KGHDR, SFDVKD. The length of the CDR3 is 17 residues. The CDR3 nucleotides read TGTGCCACCAGTGATTCCATTCGCGGGGGACGGTCCTATGGCTACACCTTC. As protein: CATSDSIRGGRSYGYTF.

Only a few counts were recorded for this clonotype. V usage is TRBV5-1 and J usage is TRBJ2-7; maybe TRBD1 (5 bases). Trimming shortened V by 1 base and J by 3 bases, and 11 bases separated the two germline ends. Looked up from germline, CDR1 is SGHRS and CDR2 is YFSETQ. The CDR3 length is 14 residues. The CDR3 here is CASSLRQGVYEQYF. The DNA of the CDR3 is TGCGCCAGCAGCTTGAGACAAGGGGTCTACGAGCAGTACTTC.

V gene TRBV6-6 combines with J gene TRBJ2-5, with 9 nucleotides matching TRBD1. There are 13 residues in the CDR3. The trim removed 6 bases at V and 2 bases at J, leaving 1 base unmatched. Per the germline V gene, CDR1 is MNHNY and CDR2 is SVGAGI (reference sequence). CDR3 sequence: CASRGTGQETQYF. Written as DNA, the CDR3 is TGTGCCAGCAGGGGGACAGGGCAAGAGACCCAGTACTTC.

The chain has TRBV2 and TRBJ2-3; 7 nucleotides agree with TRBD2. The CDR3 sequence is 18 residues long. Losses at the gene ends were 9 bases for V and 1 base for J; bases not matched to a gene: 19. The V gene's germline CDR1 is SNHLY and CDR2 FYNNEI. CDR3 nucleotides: TGTGCCAGGGAGCCCGGGACTACTCGTGTGGTAGGCACAGATACGCAGTATTTT. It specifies CAREPGTTRVVGTDTQYF.

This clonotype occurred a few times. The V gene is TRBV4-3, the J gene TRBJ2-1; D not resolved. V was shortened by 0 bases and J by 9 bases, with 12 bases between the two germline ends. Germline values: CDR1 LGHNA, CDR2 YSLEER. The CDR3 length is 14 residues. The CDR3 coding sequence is TGCGCCAGCAGCCAAGAGGCGGCTAACAGTGAGCAGTTCTTC. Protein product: CASSQEAANSEQFF.